This T cell receptor beta chain was retrieved from a study of blood T cell repertoires in COVID-19. About the study: COVID-19 samples, acute and convalescent, were from the United States, Italy and Spain. Nucleic acid was either cDNA or gDNA, and it came from T cells, B-cell-depleted T cells, or PBMCs.

In the authors' methods: Reference gene primer amplification gave nucleated cell count estimates. Measured with immunoSEQ multiplex PCR; TCRdb has only the in-frame clones, and not every one. The D gene and trimming were derived from the DNA, and the V and J assignments and clone size from that table. Seen here are around 230,000 clones, around 90% observed once, and the top ten hold about 7%. Material for sequencing was peripheral blood. The clonotype was recovered from a man in his sixties who had recovered from COVID-19.

In DNA form, the CDR3 reads TGTGCCACCAGGGGGACAGCGCTTCCCCGGACCTATGGCTACACCTTC. Residues: CATRGTALPRTYGYTF. The rearrangement uses TRBV19 and TRBJ1-2; 7 nucleotides match TRBD1. This CDR3 is 16 amino acids long. Germline CDR1 LNHDA, CDR2 SQIVND (reference sequence). V was pared by 10 bases and J by 4 bases, with 18 bases of the junction left unmatched.